Below, one TCR beta chain is given with its context. Its antigen is not known. The assay was immunoSEQ multiplex PCR, and TCRdb's table has in-frame clones only and misses some. The sample yields 130,000 to 150,000 clones, over 90% seen once. The entry originates in a study of graft-versus-host responses after intestinal transplantation. From germline, CDR1 is WNHNN and CDR2 SYGVQD (reference sequence). The CDR3 sequence is 14 residues long. Trimming removed 10 bases at V and 0 bases at J, with 16 bases between. V and J are TRBV10-1 and TRBJ2-7; D may be TRBD2 (5 bases). Sample: unstimulated CD4+ T cells sorted from spleen or lymph node cells, taken before intestinal transplant. The origin of this receptor is a human donor who received an intestinal transplant. The CDR3 DNA reads as TGCGCCACTATAGGGCTAGCTGGCTCCTACGAGCAGTACTTC. It codes for CATIGLAGSYEQYF.